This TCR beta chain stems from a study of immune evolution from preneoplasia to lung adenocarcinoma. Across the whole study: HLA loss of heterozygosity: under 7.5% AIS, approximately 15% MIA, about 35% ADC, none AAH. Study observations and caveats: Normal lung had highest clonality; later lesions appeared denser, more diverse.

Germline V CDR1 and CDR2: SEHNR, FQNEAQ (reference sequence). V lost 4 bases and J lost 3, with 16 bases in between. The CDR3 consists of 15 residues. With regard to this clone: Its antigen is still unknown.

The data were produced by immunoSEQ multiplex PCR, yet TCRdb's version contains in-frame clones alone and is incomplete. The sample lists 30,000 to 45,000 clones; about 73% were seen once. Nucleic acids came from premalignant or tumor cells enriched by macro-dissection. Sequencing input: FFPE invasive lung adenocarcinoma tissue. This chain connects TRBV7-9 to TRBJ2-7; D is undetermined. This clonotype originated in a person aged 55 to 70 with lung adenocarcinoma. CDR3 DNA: TGTGCCAGCAGCTCCAGATACAGTGACGACTACGAGCAGTACTTC. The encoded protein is CASSSRYSDDYEQYF. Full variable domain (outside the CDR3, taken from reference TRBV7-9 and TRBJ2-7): DTGVSQNPRHKITKRGQNVTFRCDPISEHNRLYWYRQTLGQGPEFLTYFQNEAQLEKSRLLSDRFSAERPKGSFSTLEIQRTEQGDSAMYLCASSSRYSDDYEQYFGPGTRLTVT.